This T cell receptor (beta chain) came from a study of blood T cells in healthy people across ages. General observations from the study: Both higher diversity and more naive CD4+ cells marked long-lived donors when set against aged donors.

This clonotype occurred a few times. What it binds is unknown. The use of a sample-barcoded 5' primer and a J-beta primer mix characterized a second PCR of roughly 7 to 12 cycles. A template-switch adaptor that had 12 random nucleotides put a tag on each cDNA molecule. Any given sample supplied a minimum of 3 million CDR3-containing paired-end reads. TCRdb redid the calling of the 5' RACE reads with MiXCR, one entry per CDR3 protein. Of about 630,000 distinct CDR3 sequences listed, roughly 20% are singletons. V was trimmed by 6 bases and J by 0 bases, leaving 11 bases between them. Germline CDR1 SQVTM, CDR2 ANQGSEA. CDR3 length equals 14 residues.

The TCR comes from an older man in good health. This rearrangement joins TRBV29-1 to TRBJ2-2; D uncertain. The specimen sequenced was blood. CDR3: CSVKKLANTGELFF. Here the CDR3 DNA reads TGCAGCGTGAAGAAACTTGCGAACACCGGGGAGCTGTTTTTT.